The next 26 T cell receptor beta chains were all read from a single sample in a study of T cells in Graves' hyperthyroidism and ophthalmopathy. Researchers took RNA transcripts and amplified the TCR beta CDR3 regions from them. HTBI primers were used for first-round RT-PCR of the TCR CDR3. TCRdb called the multiplex PCR reads again in MiXCR, with one record for every CDR3 protein. This table holds about 260,000 distinct CDR3 sequences, around 22% found once. Specimen: blood. The receptor set was obtained from a man in his thirties or forties with Graves' ophthalmopathy.

In regard to this clonotype: One end of the junction does not line up with germline, which may come from a read error. The chain carries TRBV30 and TRBJ1-1; maybe TRBD1 (6 bases). This CDR3 comprises 13 residues. Germline V lookup: CDR1 GTSNPN, CDR2 SVGIG (reference sequence). DNA of the CDR3: TGTGTCTGGAGTGGACAGTTGAACACTGAAGCTTTCTTT. Translating gives CVWSGQLNTEAFF.

As to this clonotype: A junction end diverges from the germline sequence, so it may reflect a read error. V usage is TRBV7-2 and J usage is TRBJ2-4; D unclear. The CDR3 is 11 amino acids. CDR1 is SGHTA and CDR2 is FQGNSA in the germline V gene. CDR3 DNA: TGTGCCAGTAGCTTTGGGCCAATTCAGTACTTC. Residues: CASSFGPIQYF. The entire variable domain, with the rest obtained from reference TRBV7-2 and TRBJ2-4, is as follows: GAGVSQSPSNKVTEKGKDVELRCDPISGHTALYWYRQSLGQGLEFLIYFQGNSAPDKSGLPSDRFSAERTGGSVSTLTIQRTQQEDSAVYLCASSFGPIQYFGAGTRLSVL.

This clonotype has a single count. The chain carries TRBV7-2 and TRBJ1-5; D gene unclear. The germline V and J ends were trimmed by 0 bases and 4 bases, with 7 bases remaining between them. Per germline, CDR1 SGHTA and CDR2 FQGNSA. The CDR3 is 14 amino acids. For the CDR3, the DNA is TGTGCCAGCAGCTTAGCCTTTTTTAATCAGCCCCAGCATTTT. Its translation: CASSLAFFNQPQHF.

The V and J genes are TRBV12-3 or TRBV12-4 and TRBJ1-5; 7 positions agree with TRBD1. The CDR3 runs to 12 residues. The ends lost 1 base at V and 9 bases at J; junction bases unmatched: 0. The CDR3 here is CASSLGDRPQHF. DNA of the CDR3: TGTGCCAGCAGTTTAGGGGACAGGCCCCAGCATTTT.

This clonotype was counted only a few times. Given a much more abundant clone one base away, this may be a read error. The rearrangement links TRBV3-1 to TRBJ1-1, with TRBD1 as a possible D gene (5 bases). The germline V gene has CDR1 LGHDT and CDR2 YNNKEL (reference sequence). The CDR3 has 13 amino acids. The DNA for the CDR3 is TGTGCCAGCAGCCAGACAGTGAACACTGAAGCTCTCTTT. Its protein is CASSQTVNTEALF. Based on the CDR3 plus reference TRBV3-1 and TRBJ1-1, the full variable domain is DTAVSQTPKYLVTQMGNDKSIKCEQNLGHDTMYWYKQDSKKFLKIMFSYNNKELIINETVPNRFSPKSPDKAHLNLHINSLELGDSAVYFCASSQTVNTEALFGQGTRLTVV.

There are a few counts of this clonotype. The chain joins TRBV11-3 to TRBJ2-1; 12 bases match TRBD2. J was trimmed by 6 bases and V by 1 base; bases with no gene match: 10. This CDR3 region has 18 residues. Germline V gene sequence: CDR1 SGHNT, CDR2 YENEEA. The DNA of the CDR3 is TGTGCCAGCAGCTTAGTTTTATTCTCGGGACTAGCGGGCAATGAGCAGTTCTTC. This sequence encodes CASSLVLFSGLAGNEQFF. The variable domain in full, completed from reference TRBV11-3 and TRBJ2-1, reads EAGVVQSPRYKIIEKKQPVAFWCNPISGHNTLYWYLQNLGQGPELLIRYENEEAVDDSQLPKDRFSAERLKGVDSTLKIQPAELGDSAVYLCASSLVLFSGLAGNEQFFGPGTRLTVL.

In this sample, this clonotype turned up many times. The rearrangement links TRBV3-1 to TRBJ2-5; D is unresolved. CDR3 length equals 14 residues. CDR1 is LGHDT, CDR2 YNNKEL, per germline (reference sequence). V was shortened by 0 bases and J by 5 bases, with 10 bases between the two germline ends. The chain's CDR3 is CASSQDRVRETQYF. DNA for the CDR3: TGTGCCAGCAGCCAAGATAGAGTTCGGGAGACCCAGTACTTC.

Only a few counts were recorded for this clonotype. This chain joins TRBV6-1 and TRBJ2-1; 16 nucleotides line up with TRBD2. CDR3 length: 15 residues. Germline CDR1 MNHNS, CDR2 SASEGT. The ends lost 7 bases at V and 7 bases at J; junction bases unmatched: 4. The CDR3 DNA is TGTGCCAGCACGGGACTAGCGGGAGGGCCTAATGAGCAGTTCTTC. Amino acid sequence: CASTGLAGGPNEQFF.

In regard to this clonotype: Being one base from a much bigger clone, this may be a read error. V usage is TRBV20-1 and J usage is TRBJ2-1; no clear D. The CDR3 has 10 amino acids. From germline, CDR1 is DFQATT and CDR2 SNEGSKA (reference sequence). V lost 3 bases to trimming and J lost 4 bases, with 1 base between them. The CDR3 region is CSARYNEQFF. The CDR3 nucleotides read TGCAGTGCTAGGTACAATGAGCAGTTCTTC.

This chain joins TRBV15 and TRBJ1-5; D is undetermined. Germline V gene sequence: CDR1 LNHNV, CDR2 YYDKDF (reference sequence). The CDR3 totals 16 residues. Trimming shortened V by 1 base and J by 1 base, and 11 bases separated the two germline ends. As DNA, the CDR3 is TGTGCCACCAGCAGAGGTAGGGAAATAAGCAATCAGCCCCAGCATTTT. It yields the protein CATSRGREISNQPQHF.

This chain connects TRBV19 to TRBJ2-7; maybe TRBD2 (6 bases). CDR3 length: 16 residues. CDR1 is LNHDA and CDR2 is SQIVND in the germline V gene (reference sequence). V gave up 5 bases and J gave up 0 bases, with 17 bases separating them. CDR3 region: CASSPSGRGSSYEQYF. CDR3 nucleotide sequence: TGTGCCAGTAGTCCGTCAGGACGGGGGAGCTCCTACGAGCAGTACTTC.

This clonotype occurred a few times. The chain joins TRBV15 to TRBJ1-2, with D perhaps matching TRBD1 (5 bases). The CDR3 length is 13 residues. Germline CDR1 LNHNV, CDR2 YYDKDF (reference sequence). The V end lost 3 bases, the J end lost 8 bases, and 13 bases lay between the germline ends. CDR3: CATSSLQARGYTF. For the CDR3, the DNA is TGTGCCACCAGCAGCCTACAGGCGCGGGGCTACACCTTC.

In this sample, this clonotype turned up many times. The V call is TRBV7-2, the J call TRBJ2-2, with 9 positions matching TRBD2. The V gene end was trimmed by 3 bases and the J gene end by 6 bases; junction bases not matched to a gene: 8. The CDR3 is 16 residues long. Germline V CDR1 and CDR2: SGHTA, FQGNSA. The CDR3 region is CASSFAAGGPAGELFF. CDR3 DNA: TGTGCCAGCAGCTTCGCGGCGGGAGGGCCGGCCGGGGAGCTGTTTTTT.

This clonotype has a count of ten or more. The chain recombines TRBV18 with TRBJ1-2; 7 bases align to TRBD1. Germline V gives CDR1 KGHSH, CDR2 LQKENI. With 6 bases clipped from V and 7 bases from J, the junction kept 8 bases outside the gene matches. CDR3 length: 13 residues. DNA of the CDR3: TGTGCCAGCTCGCCGACGGGACAGCTTGGCTACACCTTC. It encodes CASSPTGQLGYTF.

Ten or more counts support this clonotype. The J gene is TRBJ2-1, the V gene TRBV3-1; TRBD1 agrees at 8 bases. J was trimmed by 6 bases and V by 1 base; bases with no gene match: 8. In germline, CDR1 is LGHDT, CDR2 YNNKEL (reference sequence). CDR3 length equals 16 residues. CDR3 residues: CASSQGPGGGVNEQFF. CDR3 coding DNA: TGTGCCAGCAGCCAAGGGCCAGGGGGCGGGGTCAATGAGCAGTTCTTC.

The rearrangement joins TRBV7-6 to TRBJ1-4, with D unclear. Trimming stripped 1 base from V and 4 bases from J, with 10 bases between. The CDR3 spans 15 residues. The germline gives CDR1 SGHVS, CDR2 FNYEAQ. CDR3 loop: CASSLVAASNEKLFF. The DNA for the CDR3 is TGTGCCAGCAGCTTAGTTGCAGCCAGTAATGAAAAACTGTTTTTT.

In its sample, this clonotype was seen a few times. The chain recombines TRBV28 with TRBJ2-1; possible D gene TRBD2, 6 bases. V gave up 5 bases and J gave up 1 base, with 15 bases separating them. The CDR3 runs 16 residues. Germline assignment: CDR1 MDHEN and CDR2 SYDVKM. The CDR3 spells CASSPPISGSYNEQFF. The CDR3 bases are TGTGCCAGCAGTCCCCCGATTAGCGGTTCCTACAATGAGCAGTTCTTC.

This clonotype was detected many times. This chain joins TRBV11-2 and TRBJ2-7; D is ambiguous. CDR3 length equals 11 residues. Trimming shortened V by 3 bases and J by 5 bases, and 5 bases separated the two germline ends. Per the germline V gene, CDR1 is SGHAT and CDR2 is FQNNGV. The CDR3 DNA reads TGTGCCAGCAGCTTTGGGAACGAGCAGTACTTC. It specifies CASSFGNEQYF.

This clonotype was counted ten times or more. This chain links TRBV6-1 with TRBJ1-1; D may be TRBD1 (6 bases). The germline V gene has CDR1 MNHNS and CDR2 SASEGT. V lost 6 bases and J 1 base, leaving 15 bases between the germline ends. This CDR3 contains 15 residues. In DNA, the CDR3 is TGTGCCAGCAGAACGCCACAGGGATCGAACACTGAAGCTTTCTTT. It is translated as CASRTPQGSNTEAFF.

This chain joins TRBV27 and TRBJ2-1; 8 nucleotides agree with TRBD1. V lost 7 bases, J lost 7 bases, and 6 bases stayed unmatched. Germline V gene sequence: CDR1 MNHEY, CDR2 SMNVEV (reference sequence). The CDR3 sequence is 13 residues long. The CDR3 DNA reads as TGTGCCAGCAAGCAGGGGGCTATAAATGAGCAGTTCTTC. Translating it yields CASKQGAINEQFF.

The chain has TRBV5-4 and TRBJ2-3; D is perhaps TRBD1 (5 bases). Germline V gene data show CDR1 as SGHNT and CDR2 as YYREEE (reference sequence). Trimming took 4 bases from V and 3 from J, leaving 9 bases between them. The CDR3 spans 13 residues. Written as DNA, the CDR3 is TGTGCCAGCAGCCCAGGGCAAACAGATACGCAGTATTTT. Translated: CASSPGQTDTQYF.

The table lists this clonotype with a few counts. V is TRBV7-9 and J is TRBJ2-7; possible D gene TRBD2, 6 bases. This CDR3 has 16 amino acids. The V gene's germline CDR1 is SEHNR and CDR2 FQNEAQ (reference sequence). Deletions cut 7 bases from V and 6 bases from J, with 25 bases between. Here the CDR3 reads CASTKDSGAKRAEQYF. Here the CDR3 DNA reads TGTGCCAGCACCAAAGATAGCGGAGCGAAACGTGCCGAGCAGTACTTC.

This clonotype was recorded a few times. V usage is TRBV7-9 and J usage is TRBJ2-1; 12 nucleotides agree with TRBD2. V shed 5 bases and J 13 bases; nucleotides not matched to a gene: 9. This CDR3 region has 14 residues. CDR1 is SEHNR, CDR2 FQNEAQ, per germline (reference sequence). The CDR3 is CASSNPTSGRGQFF. CDR3 bases: TGTGCCAGCAGCAACCCGACTAGCGGGAGAGGTCAGTTCTTC.

This sequence joins TRBV30 and TRBJ1-2; 7 nucleotides line up with TRBD1. Germline loops: CDR1 GTSNPN, CDR2 SVGIG (reference sequence). CDR3 size: 14 residues. The trim removed 5 bases at V and 0 bases at J, leaving 6 bases unmatched. The CDR3 protein is CAWARDRSNYGYTF. The CDR3 DNA reads TGTGCCTGGGCTCGGGACAGATCTAACTATGGCTACACCTTC.

In its sample, this clonotype was seen many times. CDR3 in amino acids: CASSYGFGQGNTEAFF. The CDR3 DNA reads TGTGCCAGCAGTTACGGGTTCGGACAGGGGAACACTGAAGCTTTCTTT. The chain uses TRBV6-5 and TRBJ1-1, with 8 bases fitting TRBD1. Germline CDR1 and CDR2: MNHEY and SVGAGI. Losses at the gene ends were 2 bases for V and 1 base for J; bases not matched to a gene: 6. This CDR3 has 16 amino acids.

This clonotype was seen ten or more times. This chain joins TRBV12-3 or TRBV12-4 and TRBJ2-7; the match to TRBD2 covers 9 bases. The CDR3 extends over 14 amino acids. Trimming removed 2 bases from V and 5 bases from J; junction bases left unmatched: 4. The CDR3 DNA is TGTGCCAGCAGTTTACGTCTAGCGGGGAACGAGCAGTACTTC. Encoded protein: CASSLRLAGNEQYF.